A selection of T cell receptor beta chains follows, all from one sample in a study of response to subunit inactivated influenza vaccine. One entry per CDR3 protein, called by TCRdb with MiXCR from the RT-PCR reads. Counted here are roughly 550,000 distinct CDR3 sequences, around 25% occurring once; the ten biggest clones make up 2.5% to 3.5%. These data also featured in a second study, about T cells expressing NK-cell markers.

The material was CD4+ T cells sorted from PBMCs, obtained 12 days after vaccination. These receptor sequences come from a man aged 50-60 years who received an inactivated influenza vaccine. The CDR3 runs from the conserved cysteine through the conserved F or W. Fields, in order: V gene, clone size, J gene, D gene, CDR3 DNA, CDR3 protein. D genes are given only for firm matches. A row's size may be missing; if present it is once, few, many or a size class.

v_gene: TRBV24-1; abundance: few; j_gene: TRBJ1-2; d_gene: TRBD1; CDR3nt: TGTGCCACCAGTGATTCCACCGGGACAGCCTATGGCTACACCTTC; CDR3aa: CATSDSTGTAYGYTF
v_gene: TRBV16; abundance: NA; j_gene: TRBJ1-4; d_gene: NA; CDR3nt: TGTGCCAGCAGCATCGTCAGCGGTGGTGAAAAACTGTTTTTT; CDR3aa: CASSIVSGGEKLFF
v_gene: TRBV7-2; abundance: NA; j_gene: TRBJ2-7; d_gene: NA; CDR3nt: TGTGCCAGCGCTCTTCGGGGCCCTGGCTACGAGCAGTACTTC; CDR3aa: CASALRGPGYEQYF
v_gene: TRBV12-3/TRBV12-4; abundance: NA; j_gene: TRBJ2-3; d_gene: TRBD1; CDR3nt: TGTGCCAGCAGTCCGGGGACAGGGGGGATAGATACGCAGTATTTT; CDR3aa: CASSPGTGGIDTQYF
v_gene: TRBV3-1; abundance: NA; j_gene: TRBJ1-2; d_gene: NA; CDR3nt: TGTGCCAGCAGCCCACTGGCCGCTAACTATGGCTACACCTTC; CDR3aa: CASSPLAANYGYTF
v_gene: TRBV3-1; abundance: few; j_gene: TRBJ2-1; d_gene: NA; CDR3nt: TGTGCCAGCAGCCCGAGTGGGGGTGGGGATGAGCAGTTCTTC; CDR3aa: CASSPSGGGDEQFF
v_gene: TRBV7-3; abundance: many; j_gene: TRBJ2-1; d_gene: NA; CDR3nt: TGTGCCAGCAGCCCACAGGGCTACAATGAGCAGTTCTTC; CDR3aa: CASSPQGYNEQFF
v_gene: TRBV20-1; abundance: many; j_gene: TRBJ2-1; d_gene: NA; CDR3nt: TGCAGTGCTAGAGATGCCGGGTACAATGAGCAGTTCTTC; CDR3aa: CSARDAGYNEQFF
v_gene: TRBV5-1; abundance: NA; j_gene: TRBJ1-4; d_gene: NA; CDR3nt: TGCGCCAGCAGCCGGAAGTGGGCTCGGGATGAAAAACTGTTTTTT; CDR3aa: CASSRKWARDEKLFF
v_gene: TRBV7-3; abundance: few; j_gene: TRBJ2-2; d_gene: TRBD2; CDR3nt: TGTGCCAGCAGCCAATTCGTGACTAGCGGAGCTCTCACCGGGGAGCTGTTTTTT; CDR3aa: CASSQFVTSGALTGELFF
v_gene: TRBV7-2; abundance: few; j_gene: TRBJ1-4; d_gene: NA; CDR3nt: TGTGCCAGCAGATCTAGGCCGTCTGAAAAACTGTTTTTT; CDR3aa: CASRSRPSEKLFF
v_gene: TRBV19; abundance: NA; j_gene: TRBJ2-5; d_gene: NA; CDR3nt: TGTGCCAGTAGTATGGGGGGGGCTTACCAAGAGACCCAGTACTTC; CDR3aa: CASSMGGAYQETQYF
v_gene: TRBV4-2; abundance: NA; j_gene: TRBJ1-5; d_gene: TRBD1; CDR3nt: TGTGCCAGCAGCCACCGGGGACAGGGGGATCAGCCCCAGCATTTT; CDR3aa: CASSHRGQGDQPQHF
v_gene: TRBV4-3; abundance: NA; j_gene: TRBJ2-3; d_gene: NA; CDR3nt: TGCGCCAGCAGCTACGAACCGGGTCCCGCGGCAGATACGCAGTATTTT; CDR3aa: CASSYEPGPAADTQYF
v_gene: TRBV6-1; abundance: NA; j_gene: TRBJ2-3; d_gene: TRBD1; CDR3nt: TGTGCCAGCAACCTCAGGGGGAGCACAGATACGCAGTATTTT; CDR3aa: CASNLRGSTDTQYF
v_gene: TRBV7-9; abundance: few; j_gene: TRBJ2-1; d_gene: NA; CDR3nt: TGTGCCAGCAGCTTACTAGCCGACCCACGATACAATGAGCAGTTCTTC; CDR3aa: CASSLLADPRYNEQFF
v_gene: TRBV24-1; abundance: NA; j_gene: TRBJ1-2; d_gene: NA; CDR3nt: TGTGCCACCAGTGGGGGGCAGCGCTATGGCTACACCTTC; CDR3aa: CATSGGQRYGYTF
v_gene: TRBV12-3/TRBV12-4; abundance: few; j_gene: TRBJ1-6; d_gene: TRBD1; CDR3nt: TGTGCCAGCAGTTTAAAGGGGGCGGTAGTTAATTCACCCCTCCACTTT; CDR3aa: CASSLKGAVVNSPLHF
v_gene: TRBV24-1; abundance: few; j_gene: TRBJ2-7; d_gene: NA; CDR3nt: TGTGCCACCAGTGATTTCTTGGGGCAGGGATATTCCTACGAGCAGTACTTC; CDR3aa: CATSDFLGQGYSYEQYF
v_gene: TRBV12-3/TRBV12-4; abundance: NA; j_gene: TRBJ2-3; d_gene: TRBD2; CDR3nt: TGTGCCAGCAGTAGTAGCGGGGGGGAAAAGGGGGATACGCAGTATTTT; CDR3aa: CASSSSGGEKGDTQYF
v_gene: TRBV7-2; abundance: NA; j_gene: TRBJ2-5; d_gene: NA; CDR3nt: TGTGCCAGCAGCTTAACCCAGATGCGCGAGACCCAGTACTTC; CDR3aa: CASSLTQMRETQYF
v_gene: TRBV5-1; abundance: NA; j_gene: TRBJ1-2; d_gene: NA; CDR3nt: TGCGCCAGCAGCCATGTCCGGACAACTGGCTACACCTTC; CDR3aa: CASSHVRTTGYTF
v_gene: TRBV4-3; abundance: many; j_gene: TRBJ2-1; d_gene: TRBD2; CDR3nt: TGCGCCAGCAGCCAAGAAGGACTAGCGGGAGCTAGGCAGTTCTTC; CDR3aa: CASSQEGLAGARQFF
v_gene: TRBV5-1; abundance: NA; j_gene: TRBJ1-2; d_gene: NA; CDR3nt: TGCGCCAGCAGCTTGGAATCCGGATCTAACTATGGCTACACCTTC; CDR3aa: CASSLESGSNYGYTF
v_gene: TRBV5-5; abundance: NA; j_gene: TRBJ2-5; d_gene: TRBD1; CDR3nt: TGTGCCAGCAGCCGTGACGTAGGGGGCTACGAGACCCAGTACTTC; CDR3aa: CASSRDVGGYETQYF
v_gene: TRBV7-2; abundance: NA; j_gene: TRBJ1-5; d_gene: TRBD1; CDR3nt: TGTGCCAGCAGTTTTCAACAGGGGACTCAGCCCCAGCATTTT; CDR3aa: CASSFQQGTQPQHF
v_gene: TRBV5-1; abundance: many; j_gene: TRBJ2-1; d_gene: TRBD1; CDR3nt: TGCGCCAGCAGCTTGGGACAGGGGATTTACAATGAGCAGTTCTTC; CDR3aa: CASSLGQGIYNEQFF
v_gene: TRBV9; abundance: few; j_gene: TRBJ2-2; d_gene: NA; CDR3nt: TGTGCCAGCAGCTTCACCGCCGGACTATTTAGCACCGGGGAGCTGTTTTTT; CDR3aa: CASSFTAGLFSTGELFF
v_gene: TRBV29-1; abundance: NA; j_gene: TRBJ2-1; d_gene: TRBD2; CDR3nt: TGCAGCGTTGCAGTCCTAGCGGACGGAAACGGGCAGTTCTTC; CDR3aa: CSVAVLADGNGQFF